These 5 T cell receptor beta chains share one sample of origin, sequenced in a study of radiation and T cells in renal cell carcinoma. Profiling relied on immunoSEQ multiplex PCR, and the TCRdb table lists in-frame clones only, not all of them. The table includes about 86,000 clones, 85% detected once. Time point noted: blood 4 weeks post-SBRT, at nephrectomy. Treatment defined: 15 Gy SBRT to primary tumor, nephrectomy 4 weeks later. Sample: blood, taken from a patient whose treatment included radiotherapy and nephrectomy. The receptors shown here come from a man aged 50 or older with renal cell carcinoma.

This clone was seen a single time. The chain couples TRBV4-2 to TRBJ2-5, with 9 bases fitting TRBD2. This CDR3 has 16 amino acids. The V gene's germline CDR1 is LGHNA and CDR2 YNFKEQ. V was clipped by 6 bases and J by 3 bases; unmatched bases: 11. DNA for the CDR3: TGTGCCAGCAGTCTAGAGGTAGCGGGGGTTAAAGAGACCCAGTACTTC. This codes for CASSLEVAGVKETQYF.

In DNA, the CDR3 is TGCGCCAGCAGCTTCGTGGCTAGCGGTTCGGAGACCCAGTACTTC. As protein: CASSFVASGSETQYF. The chain recombines TRBV5-1 with TRBJ2-5; 7 bases are a match to TRBD2. V shed 2 bases, J shed 5 bases, and the junction held 9 bases outside the gene matches. CDR1 and CDR2 (germline): SGHRS, YFSETQ. The CDR3 totals 15 residues.

This clone has just one count. V and J are TRBV7-8 and TRBJ2-3; TRBD2 matches at 13 bases. CDR1 is SGHVS and CDR2 is FQNEAQ in the germline V gene. This CDR3 comprises 17 residues. The junction had 10 bases not matched to a gene; V was cut back by 5 bases and J by 5 bases. CDR3 DNA sequence: TGTGCCAGCAGCGCCGGACTAGCGGGAGTTTCTGGAGATACGCAGTATTTT. It yields the protein CASSAGLAGVSGDTQYF.

The chain couples TRBV9 to TRBJ2-5; TRBD2 matches 8 bases. There are 16 residues in the CDR3. From germline, CDR1 is SGDLS and CDR2 YYNGEE. V was pared by 0 bases and J by 1 base, with 5 bases of the junction left unmatched. The DNA for the CDR3 is TGTGCCAGCAGCGTAGGCACTAGCGGATTCCAAGAGACCCAGTACTTC. Protein product: CASSVGTSGFQETQYF.

The rearrangement links TRBV6-1 to TRBJ2-7; possibly TRBD1 or TRBD2 for D (5 bases each). Trimming cost V 1 base and J 2 bases, with 15 bases left between them. This CDR3 is built from 16 residues. Germline-derived CDR1 and CDR2 are MNHNS and SASEGT. CDR3 coding DNA: TGTGCCAGCAGTGAAGAAATCCGGGGCCTTACCTACGAGCAGTACTTC. Protein sequence: CASSEEIRGLTYEQYF.